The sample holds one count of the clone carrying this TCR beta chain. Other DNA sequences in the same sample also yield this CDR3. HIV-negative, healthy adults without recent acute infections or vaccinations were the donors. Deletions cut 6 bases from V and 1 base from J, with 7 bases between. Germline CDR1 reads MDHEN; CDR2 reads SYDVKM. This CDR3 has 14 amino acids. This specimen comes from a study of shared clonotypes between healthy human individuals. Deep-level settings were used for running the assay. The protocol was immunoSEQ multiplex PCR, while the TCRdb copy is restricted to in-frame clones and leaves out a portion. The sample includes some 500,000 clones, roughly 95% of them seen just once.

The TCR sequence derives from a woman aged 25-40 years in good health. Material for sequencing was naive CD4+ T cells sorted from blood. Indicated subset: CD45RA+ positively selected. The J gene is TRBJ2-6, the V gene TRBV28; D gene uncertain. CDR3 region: CASRTASGANVLTF. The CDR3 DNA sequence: TGTGCCAGCAGGACGGCTTCTGGGGCCAACGTCCTGACTTTC.